What follows is one TCR beta chain and its context. These data belong to a study of OX40 agonist ivuxolimab in advanced cancers. Some clones are missing from TCRdb's copy, which holds only in-frame ones; the method was immunoSEQ multiplex PCR. This sample carries about 59,000 clones, approximately 80% of them seen once, and the ten largest clones take approximately 0.75%. Trimming cost V 4 bases and J 1 base, with 4 bases left between them. The germline V gene encodes CDR1 MGHDK and CDR2 SYGVNS. The CDR3 spans 12 residues. This receptor was taken from an adult with an advanced solid tumor such as melanoma, head and neck, liver or kidney cancer. This chain links TRBV25-1 with TRBJ1-1; D gene uncertain. Sequencing was performed on CD4+ or CD8+ T cells sorted from blood, taken in a trial of the OX40 agonist ivuxolimab. CDR3 bases: TGTGCCAGCAGTGCGGGGAACACTGAAGCTTTCTTT. Its translation: CASSAGNTEAFF. The variable domain in full, completed from reference TRBV25-1 and TRBJ1-1, reads EADIYQTPRYLVIGTGKKITLECSQTMGHDKMYWYQQDPGMELHLIHYSYGVNSTEKGDLSSESTVSRIRTEHFPLTLESARPSHTSQYLCASSAGNTEAFFGQGTRLTVV.